This passage covers 26 T cell receptor beta chains from one sample sequenced in a study of T-cell reconstitution after alpha-beta-depleted transplantation in children. Library preparation (for TCRbeta) was performed with unique molecular identifiers. TCRdb independently ran MiXCR on the PCR reads; one entry per CDR3 protein. The table includes approximately 650,000 distinct CDR3 sequences, about 12% detected once. The specimen comprised PBMCs, sampled before TCRalphabeta/CD19-depleted stem cell transplant. The origin of the receptors is a girl aged 2 to 10 with congenital amegakaryocytic thrombocytopenia, due to receive a stem cell transplant.

This clonotype was detected ten times or more. This chain connects TRBV7-9 to TRBJ2-7; either TRBD1 or TRBD2 may fit D (6 bases each). Between the trimmed V and J ends, which lost 3 bases and 7 bases, there was a span of 13 bases. Germline values: CDR1 SEHNR, CDR2 FQNEAQ (reference sequence). The CDR3 is 13 residues long. The CDR3 here is CASSLSGAREQYF. CDR3 sequence (DNA): TGTGCCAGCAGCTTGTCGGGGGCTAGGGAGCAGTACTTC.

The chain carries TRBV7-9 and TRBJ2-1; D may be TRBD2 (6 bases). The CDR3 consists of 12 residues. Germline loops: CDR1 SEHNR, CDR2 FQNEAQ (reference sequence). Deletions cut 5 bases from V and 14 bases from J, with 16 bases between. DNA of the CDR3: TGTGCCAGCAGCCGTTCTATGACGGGGGAGTTCTTC. The encoded protein is CASSRSMTGEFF.

This clonotype was detected ten times or more. CDR3 sequence: CASRGKINSPLHF. For the CDR3, the DNA is TGTGCCAGCAGGGGGAAGATTAATTCACCCCTCCACTTT. The rearrangement uses TRBV12-3 or TRBV12-4 and TRBJ1-6; D uncertain. Trimming left V 6 bases short and J 6 bases short, with 9 bases between. The CDR3 length is 13 residues.

The rearrangement joins TRBV20-1 to TRBJ2-7; 9 bases agree with TRBD2. The germline CDR1 and CDR2 sequences are DFQATT and SNEGSKA (reference sequence). With V trimmed by 1 base and J by 2 bases, 0 bases remained unmatched. The CDR3 sequence is 13 residues long. CDR3 region: CSARGTSAYEQYF. CDR3 coding DNA: TGCAGTGCTAGAGGGACTAGCGCCTACGAGCAGTACTTC.

This clonotype has just a few counts. The CDR3 loop reads CSALAGGTSYEQYF. Written as DNA, the CDR3 is TGCAGTGCTCTAGCGGGAGGGACGTCCTACGAGCAGTACTTC. The chain couples TRBV20-1 to TRBJ2-7; TRBD2 matches at 12 bases. Germline assignment: CDR1 DFQATT and CDR2 SNEGSKA (reference sequence). The V and J ends lost 5 bases and 1 base, in that order; junction bases with no gene match: 3. The CDR3 runs to 14 residues.

The table lists this clonotype with a few counts. CDR3 residues: CASSGTRGDEQYF. The CDR3 DNA reads as TGCGCCAGCAGCGGTACAAGGGGAGACGAGCAGTACTTC. The chain combines TRBV5-1 with TRBJ2-7; D may be TRBD1 or TRBD2 (5 bases each). This CDR3 spans 13 amino acids. Between the trimmed V and J ends, which lost 4 bases and 5 bases, there was a span of 13 bases. Germline V gives CDR1 SGHRS, CDR2 YFSETQ.

A few counts support this clonotype. The chain has TRBV5-1 and TRBJ2-7; 13 nucleotides align to TRBD2. V trimming: 4 bases; J trimming: 5 bases; junction bases outside the gene matches: 9. Germline values: CDR1 SGHRS, CDR2 YFSETQ. The CDR3 length is 16 residues. CDR3 coding DNA: TGCGCCAGCAGCGGAGGACTAGCGGGAGTTAGGAACGAGCAGTACTTC. Translation: CASSGGLAGVRNEQYF.

This clonotype was detected only a few times. V is TRBV18 and J is TRBJ2-1, with D unresolved. The CDR3 has 16 amino acids. Germline CDR1 and CDR2: KGHSH and LQKENI. Trimming took 3 bases from V and 5 from J, leaving 17 bases between them. CDR3 sequence reads: CASSPFPIGPNNEQFF. The CDR3, as DNA: TGTGCCAGCTCACCCTTCCCTATTGGGCCAAACAATGAGCAGTTCTTC.

Details on this clonotype: A junction end diverges from the germline sequence, so it may reflect a read error. This chain uses TRBV7-9 with TRBJ2-5; no firm D call. The CDR3 length is 11 residues. Germline loops: CDR1 SEHNR, CDR2 FQNEAQ (reference sequence). CDR3 coding DNA: TGTGCCAGCAGCTACGGAGAGACCCCGTACTTC. Translated: CASSYGETPYF.

This clonotype was counted at least ten times. The genes are TRBV20-1 and TRBJ2-3; D possibly corresponds to TRBD2 (6 bases). The CDR3 extends over 12 amino acids. CDR1 is DFQATT and CDR2 is SNEGSKA in the germline V gene (reference sequence). CDR3 loop: CSGGTAGSTQYF. CDR3 nucleotides: TGCAGCGGGGGAACTGCCGGAAGTACGCAGTATTTT.

The chain joins TRBV29-1 to TRBJ2-1; a possible D gene is TRBD2 (6 bases). V lost 4 bases and J 7 bases, leaving 14 bases between the germline ends. Per the germline V gene, CDR1 is SQVTM and CDR2 is ANQGSEA. This CDR3 contains 13 residues. Here the CDR3 DNA reads TGCAGCGTTGGACTAGTGGGTGGAAATGAGCAGTTCTTC. Translation gives CSVGLVGGNEQFF.

This clonotype was recorded a few times. The rearrangement uses TRBV7-2 and TRBJ2-1; 9 bases align to TRBD2. The ends lost 4 bases at V and 0 bases at J; junction bases unmatched: 7. Per the germline V gene, CDR1 is SGHTA and CDR2 is FQGNSA. This CDR3 spans 17 amino acids. CDR3 residues: CASSSETSGSSYNEQFF. For the CDR3, the DNA is TGTGCCAGCAGCTCCGAGACTAGCGGAAGCTCCTACAATGAGCAGTTCTTC. Complete variable domain (other parts from reference TRBV7-2 and TRBJ2-1): GAGVSQSPSNKVTEKGKDVELRCDPISGHTALYWYRQSLGQGLEFLIYFQGNSAPDKSGLPSDRFSAERTGGSVSTLTIQRTQQEDSAVYLCASSSETSGSSYNEQFFGPGTRLTVL.

This chain connects TRBV20-1 to TRBJ2-1, with TRBD1 matching 9 bases. This CDR3 comprises 14 residues. Germline V gene data show CDR1 as DFQATT and CDR2 as SNEGSKA (reference sequence). V was pared by 5 bases and J by 4 bases, with 6 bases of the junction left unmatched. Written as DNA, the CDR3 is TGCAGTGCTCCTCGGACAGGGGATTACAATGAGCAGTTCTTC. Translated, it gives CSAPRTGDYNEQFF.

This clonotype was detected many times. The rearrangement joins TRBV20-1 to TRBJ2-1; TRBD1 is a possible D gene (5 bases). With 0 bases removed from V and 4 bases from J, the gap between germline ends came to 13 bases. The CDR3 totals 15 residues. Germline CDR1 is DFQATT and CDR2 is SNEGSKA (reference sequence). The CDR3 here is CSARELWGAYNEQFF. The DNA for the CDR3 is TGCAGTGCTAGAGAGCTCTGGGGCGCTTACAATGAGCAGTTCTTC.

This clonotype has more than one count but fewer than ten. The chain has TRBV3-1 and TRBJ2-1; 7 nucleotides align to TRBD2. Germline CDR1 is LGHDT and CDR2 is YNNKEL (reference sequence). The CDR3 runs to 15 residues. V shed 3 bases, J shed 3 bases, and the junction held 5 bases outside the gene matches. The CDR3 sequence is CASSHISGVYNEQFF. The CDR3 nucleotides are TGTGCCAGCAGCCATATCAGCGGGGTCTACAATGAGCAGTTCTTC.

The rearrangement uses TRBV6-5 and TRBJ2-1; D is unclear. Germline CDR1 MNHEY, CDR2 SVGAGI. The CDR3 sequence is 14 residues long. V lost 3 bases and J lost 7, with 13 bases in between. In nucleotides, the CDR3 is TGTGCCAGCAGTTATGACCCAGCTGGGAATGAGCAGTTCTTC. It translates to CASSYDPAGNEQFF.

This clonotype was seen repeatedly, ten times or more. The chain links TRBV5-1 to TRBJ2-2, with a weak D call TRBD1 (5 bases). V lost 0 bases, J lost 7 bases, and 10 bases lay in between. Germline assignment: CDR1 SGHRS and CDR2 YFSETQ. CDR3 length: 14 residues. CDR3: CASSLDRGHGELFF. In DNA form, the CDR3 reads TGCGCCAGCAGCTTGGATAGGGGTCACGGGGAGCTGTTTTTT.

V usage is TRBV27 and J usage is TRBJ2-7, with TRBD2 identical over 7 bases. From germline, CDR1 is MNHEY and CDR2 SMNVEV (reference sequence). V lost 6 bases, J lost 1 base, and 9 bases stayed unmatched. This CDR3 is 15 amino acids long. Written as DNA, the CDR3 is TGTGCCAGCAGCAACAGCGGGATGGATTCCTACGAGCAGTACTTC. Its translation is CASSNSGMDSYEQYF.

This clonotype was observed a handful of times. The chain's CDR3 is CAISGGDYTDTQYF. DNA for the CDR3: TGTGCCATCAGTGGGGGAGATTACACAGATACGCAGTATTTT. V usage is TRBV10-3 and J usage is TRBJ2-3; TRBD2 is a possible D gene (5 bases). The CDR3 is 14 amino acids. Germline V gene data show CDR1 as ENHRY and CDR2 as SYGVKD. The V end lost 4 bases, the J end lost 2 bases, and 10 bases lay between the germline ends.

This chain joins TRBV20-1 and TRBJ2-1; 10 bases map to TRBD2. With 2 bases clipped from V and 1 base from J, the junction kept 5 bases outside the gene matches. The CDR3 is 16 amino acids. Germline CDR1 and CDR2: DFQATT and SNEGSKA (reference sequence). CDR3: CSARNLLAGSYNEQFF. CDR3 sequence (DNA): TGCAGTGCTAGAAACTTACTAGCGGGGTCCTACAATGAGCAGTTCTTC.

This clonotype was detected only a few times. The chain joins TRBV6-1 to TRBJ2-7, with 12 bases aligning to TRBD2. CDR1 and CDR2 (germline): MNHNS, SASEGT. V was clipped by 6 bases and J by 4 bases; unmatched bases: 13. The CDR3 length is 17 residues. The CDR3 DNA follows: TGTGCCAGCAGACTGGCGACTAGCGGGAGATTCGGGTACGAGCAGTACTTC. It encodes CASRLATSGRFGYEQYF.

This clonotype was found many times. The chain combines TRBV7-9 with TRBJ1-1; unclear D gene. The CDR3 sequence is 13 residues long. With 7 bases removed from V and 5 bases from J, the gap between germline ends came to 14 bases. Germline V gene sequence: CDR1 SEHNR, CDR2 FQNEAQ (reference sequence). CDR3 loop: CASTSNGRTEAFF. DNA for the CDR3: TGTGCCAGCACTTCAAACGGGCGAACTGAAGCTTTCTTT.

V is TRBV4-1 and J is TRBJ2-1; D might be TRBD2 (5 bases). Trimming removed 5 bases at V and 0 bases at J, with 11 bases between. CDR1 MGHRA and CDR2 YSYEKL come from the germline V gene. The CDR3 sequence is 15 residues long. CDR3 bases: TGCGCCAGCAGCTTTAAAAGCGGCTCCTACAATGAGCAGTTCTTC. This codes for CASSFKSGSYNEQFF.

This clonotype came up many times. The V gene is TRBV20-1, the J gene TRBJ2-3; 7 nucleotides agree with TRBD2. The CDR3 is 13 residues long. Trimming removed 6 bases from V and 6 bases from J; junction bases left unmatched: 9. Germline CDR1 reads DFQATT; CDR2 reads SNEGSKA (reference sequence). This CDR3 is CSAAGPGGDTQYF. Here the CDR3 DNA reads TGCAGTGCAGCGGGACCAGGTGGGGATACGCAGTATTTT.

The genes are TRBV11-2 and TRBJ2-7; the D gene is possibly TRBD1 (6 bases). CDR1 is SGHAT and CDR2 is FQNNGV in the germline V gene. V lost 0 bases and J 3 bases, leaving 18 bases between the germline ends. The CDR3 is 17 amino acids. CDR3 sequence (DNA): TGTGCCAGCAGCTTAGACTCCGGGACATTAGGAATCTACGAGCAGTACTTC. This translates into CASSLDSGTLGIYEQYF.

This clonotype has only a few counts. The V gene is TRBV7-2, the J gene TRBJ2-3; the match to TRBD2 covers 7 bases. The CDR3 runs to 14 residues. The germline V gene has CDR1 SGHTA and CDR2 FQGNSA. V lost 4 bases to trimming and J lost 4 bases; unmatched junction nucleotides: 5. CDR3 residues: CASSSLASSDTQYF. The CDR3 region has the DNA TGTGCCAGCAGCTCACTAGCGTCATCAGATACGCAGTATTTT.